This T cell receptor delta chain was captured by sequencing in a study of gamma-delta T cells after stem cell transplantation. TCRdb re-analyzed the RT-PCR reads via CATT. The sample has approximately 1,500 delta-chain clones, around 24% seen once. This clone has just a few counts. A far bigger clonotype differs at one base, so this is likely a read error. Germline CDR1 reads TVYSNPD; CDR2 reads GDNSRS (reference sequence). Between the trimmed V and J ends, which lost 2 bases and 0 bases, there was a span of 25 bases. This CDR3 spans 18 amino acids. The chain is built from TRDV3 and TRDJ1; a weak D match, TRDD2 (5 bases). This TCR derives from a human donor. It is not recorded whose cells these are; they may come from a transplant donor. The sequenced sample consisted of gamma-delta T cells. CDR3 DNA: TGTGCCTTTCGACCCACCTTTACCTACTTACGGTACACCGATAAACTCATCTTT. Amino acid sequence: CAFRPTFTYLRYTDKLIF.